The present T cell receptor beta chain was sequenced within a study of spatial heterogeneity in lung cancer. Across the study: Combinations of a unique TCR and a UMI were tallied in raw reads, and on average each appeared more than ten times.

On this clonotype: Its antigen is not identified.

Each TCR cDNA molecule bore a unique molecular identifier. MiXCR was run by TCRdb on the 5' RACE reads, yielding one entry per CDR3 protein. Here the sample spans 17,000 or so distinct CDR3 sequences, about a fifth being singletons. Germline CDR1 SGDLS, CDR2 YYNGEE. The ends lost 3 bases at V and 11 bases at J; junction bases unmatched: 3. The CDR3 runs 11 residues. Noted time point: sample taken at primary tumor resection. Frozen PBMC, nontumor lung or tumor provided whole RNA, which was sequenced unsorted. Findings and caveats of the study: Ubiquitous expanded tumor TCRs were seen in blood more at resection than at follow-up.

The clonotype was recovered from a female donor with early-stage non-small cell lung cancer. This chain links TRBV9 with TRBJ2-3, with 7 nucleotides matching TRBD1. This sample comprised PBMCs, obtained at surgery. CDR3 residues: CASSDRDRQYF. The CDR3 region has the DNA TGTGCCAGCAGCGACCGGGACAGGCAGTATTTT.